This T cell receptor beta chain was sequenced in a study of cytomegalovirus exposure and HLA in healthy donors. Researchers ran the PCR with 60 Vbeta and 13 Jbeta primers. Profiled with immunoSEQ multiplex PCR; TCRdb holds only in-frame clones, not every one. The profile shows a few hundred thousand clones, over 75% of them singletons. The germline V gene has CDR1 SGHRS and CDR2 YFSETQ. V lost 0 bases, J lost 1 base, and 11 bases lay in between. This CDR3 comprises 15 residues. This clone was seen a single time. Its antigen is unknown. Points from the study as a whole: Later on, a genetic analysis was performed. It linked a missense variant in DCLRE1C with V- and J-gene trimming of TCR beta. Beyond CMV serostatus, there was no information to go on about immune exposure. Links to common viral pathogens appeared, in a later analysis, for several of the most significant clusters. The productive fraction for most TCR beta V segments was about 87% or about 30% in an earlier analysis.

This TCR was recovered from a woman between 50 and 59 years old in good health and CMV-seropositive. The sequenced material came from PBMCs. This chain uses TRBV5-1 with TRBJ2-7; D is unclear. The CDR3 DNA reads as TGCGCCAGCAGCTTGGACGCCTACCCATCCTACGAGCAGTACTTC. Translation: CASSLDAYPSYEQYF.